One and the same sample provided the 16 T cell receptor beta chains below, sequenced in a study of shared clonotypes between healthy human individuals. Using immunoSEQ multiplex PCR, the repertoire was profiled, and TCRdb retains in-frame clones only, with some absent. Of 2,500,000 or so clones listed, roughly 93% are singletons. The sequencing sample was made of naive CD4+ T cells from PBMCs. Subset described: CD45RA+ positively selected. The receptor source for this set is a man between 18 and 35 years old in good health. Some clones in this sample may be carry-over from other donors' samples.

The chain is built from TRBV4-2 and TRBJ1-4; D is undetermined. The CDR3 covers 15 residues. With 0 bases removed from V and 7 bases from J, the gap between germline ends came to 12 bases. Germline V lookup: CDR1 LGHNA, CDR2 YNFKEQ. The CDR3 spells CASSQDARRGEKLFF. The CDR3 DNA sequence: TGTGCCAGCAGCCAAGACGCACGGCGGGGTGAAAAACTGTTTTTT.

The J gene is TRBJ2-3, the V gene TRBV5-1; D is unresolved. Trimming pared 5 bases from V and 3 bases from J, leaving 13 bases between. Germline-derived CDR1 and CDR2 are SGHRS and YFSETQ. The CDR3 spans 14 residues. The CDR3 DNA reads TGCGCCAGCAGTAGGCTAGATAGTACAGATACGCAGTATTTT. This sequence encodes CASSRLDSTDTQYF.

The V call is TRBV29-1, the J call TRBJ2-3, with D tentatively TRBD1 or TRBD2 (6 bases each). Germline lookup yields CDR1 SQVTM and CDR2 ANQGSEA. Trimming shortened V by 1 base and J by 2 bases, and 16 bases separated the two germline ends. This CDR3 has 16 amino acids. CDR3 coding DNA: TGCAGCGTTGAAGCGGGGGCAGCAGGCCCCACAGATACGCAGTATTTT. Residues: CSVEAGAAGPTDTQYF.

V and J are TRBV28 and TRBJ2-7, with D possibly being TRBD1 or TRBD2 (5 bases each). This CDR3 is 14 amino acids long. In germline, CDR1 is MDHEN, CDR2 SYDVKM. V dropped 2 bases and J dropped 3 bases, with 11 bases sitting between them. CDR3 sequence: CASSLHGTNYEQYF. CDR3 DNA sequence: TGTGCCAGCAGTTTACATGGGACCAACTACGAGCAGTACTTC.

The chain combines TRBV5-1 with TRBJ2-1; 9 bases match TRBD2. Trimming took 2 bases from V and 8 from J; bases not matched to a gene: 8. CDR3 length: 15 amino acids. CDR1 and CDR2 (germline): SGHRS, YFSETQ. In DNA, the CDR3 is TGCGCCAGCAGCTTATTAGCGGGAGCTTGGGATGAGCAGTTCTTC. This encodes CASSLLAGAWDEQFF.

This chain links TRBV11-2 with TRBJ2-5; TRBD1 aligns across 9 bases. CDR1 is SGHAT and CDR2 is FQNNGV in the germline V gene. The V and J ends lost 5 bases and 5 bases, in that order; junction bases with no gene match: 9. The CDR3 totals 15 residues. The CDR3 loop reads CASSARQGEGETQYF. The CDR3 DNA reads as TGTGCCAGCAGCGCCCGACAGGGGGAAGGGGAGACCCAGTACTTC. Full variable domain (remainder filled in from reference TRBV11-2 and TRBJ2-5): EAGVAQSPRYKIIEKRQSVAFWCNPISGHATLYWYQQILGQGPKLLIQFQNNGVVDDSQLPKDRFSAERLKGVDSTLKIQPAKLEDSAVYLCASSARQGEGETQYFGPGTRLLVL.

This clone was counted between two and nine times. The rearrangement links TRBV4-1 to TRBJ1-1, with TRBD1 matching 8 bases. This CDR3 has 14 residues. From germline, CDR1 is MGHRA and CDR2 YSYEKL. Trimming removed 3 bases from V and 9 bases from J; junction bases left unmatched: 9. The CDR3 bases are TGCGCCAGCAGCCATCCCCCCCGGGACAGGAAAGCTTTCTTT. The encoded protein is CASSHPPRDRKAFF.

The chain employs TRBV6-1 and TRBJ1-1; D is ambiguous. The CDR3 sequence is 15 residues long. CDR1 MNHNS and CDR2 SASEGT come from the germline V gene. V lost 0 bases to trimming and J lost 1 base, with 9 bases between them. The DNA of the CDR3 is TGTGCCAGCAGTGAAGCTCTCTGGGGGAACACTGAAGCTTTCTTT. Translated: CASSEALWGNTEAFF.

V usage is TRBV6-5 and J usage is TRBJ2-4; D unclear. Germline V lookup: CDR1 MNHEY, CDR2 SVGAGI. Trimming removed 8 bases from V and 4 bases from J, with 3 bases in between. The CDR3 runs to 10 residues. CDR3 loop: CASGKNIQYF. DNA of the CDR3: TGTGCCAGCGGAAAAAACATTCAGTACTTC.

The chain employs TRBV30 and TRBJ1-3; D is undetermined. This CDR3 has 15 amino acids. The V end lost 4 bases, the J end lost 4 bases, and 17 bases lay between the germline ends. Per germline, CDR1 GTSNPN and CDR2 SVGIG (reference sequence). Here the CDR3 DNA reads TGTGCCTGGACCCCTTGGATCCTCGGAGGAAACACCATATATTTT. It yields the protein CAWTPWILGGNTIYF.

This rearrangement joins TRBV9 to TRBJ2-2; TRBD2 matches at 12 bases. J was trimmed by 8 bases and V by 3 bases; bases with no gene match: 8. This CDR3 comprises 16 residues. Germline V gene data show CDR1 as SGDLS and CDR2 as YYNGEE. The CDR3 reads CASSDRTSGTGGELFF. The CDR3 DNA is TGTGCCAGCAGCGACCGGACTAGCGGGACTGGGGGGGAGCTGTTTTTT.

Only one count was recorded for this clone. V is TRBV4-1 and J is TRBJ1-2; D is perhaps TRBD1 (5 bases). The CDR3 sequence is 15 residues long. Between the trimmed V and J ends, which lost 4 bases and 8 bases, there was a span of 20 bases. Germline V CDR1 and CDR2: MGHRA, YSYEKL. In DNA form, the CDR3 reads TGCGCCAGCAGCCCAGGGACCGCGGATATGGAGGGCTACACCTTC. Translating it yields CASSPGTADMEGYTF.

The chain uses TRBV7-9 and TRBJ2-5; 9 nucleotides align to TRBD2. Trimming took 4 bases from V and 5 from J; bases not matched to a gene: 17. The CDR3 loop spans 18 amino acids. CDR1 is SEHNR and CDR2 is FQNEAQ in the germline V gene (reference sequence). CDR3 protein: CASSSSGLAGLIRETQYF. The CDR3 DNA is TGTGCCAGCAGCTCTAGTGGCCTAGCGGGACTGATTCGGGAGACCCAGTACTTC. Drawing the rest from reference TRBV7-9 and TRBJ2-5, the complete variable domain is DTGVSQNPRHKITKRGQNVTFRCDPISEHNRLYWYRQTLGQGPEFLTYFQNEAQLEKSRLLSDRFSAERPKGSFSTLEIQRTEQGDSAMYLCASSSSGLAGLIRETQYFGPGTRLLVL.

The chain uses TRBV27 and TRBJ1-1, with TRBD1 identical over 7 bases. The V gene's germline CDR1 is MNHEY and CDR2 SMNVEV (reference sequence). The ends lost 5 bases at V and 4 bases at J; junction bases unmatched: 10. CDR3 size: 15 residues. CDR3 protein: CASSLRQGGSTEAFF. CDR3 nucleotide sequence: TGTGCCAGCAGTCTAAGACAGGGAGGGAGCACTGAAGCTTTCTTT.

V gene TRBV5-6 combines with J gene TRBJ2-1; perhaps TRBD1 as D (6 bases). The CDR3 consists of 11 residues. V gave up 2 bases and J gave up 10 bases, with 7 bases separating them. CDR1 SGHDT and CDR2 YYEEEE come from the germline V gene. The CDR3 loop is CASSFRGEQFF. CDR3 nucleotide sequence: TGTGCCAGCAGCTTTAGGGGGGAGCAGTTCTTC.

Points on this clone: Other DNA sequences within the sample encode an identical CDR3. The chain recombines TRBV5-1 with TRBJ2-7; weak D call: TRBD1 (6 bases). CDR3 size: 13 residues. Between the trimmed V and J ends, which lost 2 bases and 4 bases, there was a span of 10 bases. In germline, CDR1 is SGHRS, CDR2 YFSETQ. The CDR3 spells CASSFGQTYEQYF. In nucleotides, the CDR3 is TGCGCCAGCAGCTTCGGACAGACGTACGAGCAGTACTTC. Drawing the rest from reference TRBV5-1 and TRBJ2-7, the complete variable domain is KAGVTQTPRYLIKTRGQQVTLSCSPISGHRSVSWYQQTPGQGLQFLFEYFSETQRNKGNFPGRFSGRQFSNSRSEMNVSTLELGDSALYLCASSFGQTYEQYFGPGTRLTVT.